In this sample, the clone carrying this TCR beta chain turned up a few times. Its specificity is not known. The PCR contained 60 Vbeta and 13 Jbeta primers. The repertoire was sequenced with immunoSEQ multiplex PCR; TCRdb's copy has only in-frame clones and lacks some. This sample yields more than 150,000 clones, of which approximately 88% are seen a single time; roughly 0.38% belongs to the top ten. V lost 2 bases, J lost 3 bases, and 17 bases lay in between. In germline, CDR1 is KGHSH, CDR2 LQKENI. The CDR3 extends over 17 amino acids. The data stem from a study of cytomegalovirus exposure and HLA in healthy donors. In the study overall: Approximately 190 million T cells yielded more than 90 million unique TCR beta sequences, as an earlier analysis found. Study-level findings and limits: Analysis was carried out at a later point, and it linked a missense DCLRE1C variant to TCR beta V- and J-gene trimming.

This cohort consisted of healthy bone marrow donors. The specimen sequenced was PBMCs. The clonotype was recovered from a boy aged 2 to 10 in good health and CMV-seronegative. V gene TRBV18 combines with J gene TRBJ1-3; the D gene is possibly TRBD1 (6 bases). In nucleotides, the CDR3 is TGTGCCAGCTCACCAAGGGGGGGCCCGGAAAGTGGAAACACCATATATTTT. This encodes CASSPRGGPESGNTIYF.